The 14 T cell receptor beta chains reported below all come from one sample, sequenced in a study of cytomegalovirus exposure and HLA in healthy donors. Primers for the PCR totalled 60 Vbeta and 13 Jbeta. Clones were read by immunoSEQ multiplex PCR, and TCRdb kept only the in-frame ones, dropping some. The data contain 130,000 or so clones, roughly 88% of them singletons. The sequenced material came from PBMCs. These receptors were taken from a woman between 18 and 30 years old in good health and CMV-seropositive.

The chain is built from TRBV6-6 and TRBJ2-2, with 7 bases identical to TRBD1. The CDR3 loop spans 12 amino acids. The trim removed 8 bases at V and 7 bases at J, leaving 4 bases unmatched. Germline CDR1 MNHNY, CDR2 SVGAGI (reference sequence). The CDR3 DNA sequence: TGTGCCAGCGAAGGGGGCGGCGGGGAGCTGTTTTTT. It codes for CASEGGGGELFF.

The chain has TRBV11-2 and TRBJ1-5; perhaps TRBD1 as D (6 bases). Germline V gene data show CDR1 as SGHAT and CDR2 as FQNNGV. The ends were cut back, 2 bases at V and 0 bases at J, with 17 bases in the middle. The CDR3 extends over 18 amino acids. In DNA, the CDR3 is TGTGCCAGCAGCTTAACCTCCGGGACACAATATAGCAATCAGCCCCAGCATTTT. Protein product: CASSLTSGTQYSNQPQHF.

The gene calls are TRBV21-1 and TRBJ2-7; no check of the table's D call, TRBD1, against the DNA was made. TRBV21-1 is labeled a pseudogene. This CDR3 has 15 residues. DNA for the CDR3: TGTGCCAGCAGCAAAGGGGGGACAGGGCGATACGAGCAGTACTTC. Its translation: CASSKGGTGRYEQYF.

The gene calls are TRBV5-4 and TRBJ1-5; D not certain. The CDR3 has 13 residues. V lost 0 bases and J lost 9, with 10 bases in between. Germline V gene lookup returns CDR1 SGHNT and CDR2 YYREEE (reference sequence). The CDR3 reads CASSLGPGWPQHF. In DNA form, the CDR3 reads TGTGCCAGCAGCTTGGGGCCGGGGTGGCCCCAGCATTTT.

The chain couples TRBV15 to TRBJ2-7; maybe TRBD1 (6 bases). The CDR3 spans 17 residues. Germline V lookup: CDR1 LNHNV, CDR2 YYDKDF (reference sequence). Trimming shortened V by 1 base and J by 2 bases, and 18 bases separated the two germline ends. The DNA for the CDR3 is TGTGCCACCAGCAGAGGGTTCGGGGCACAGGGTGCCTACGAGCAGTACTTC. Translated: CATSRGFGAQGAYEQYF.

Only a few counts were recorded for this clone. This chain's CDR3 is CASSRIRVGEQYF. In DNA form, the CDR3 reads TGTGCCAGCAGCCGAATACGGGTCGGCGAGCAGTACTTC. The chain recombines TRBV11-2 with TRBJ2-7; D call uncertain. The germline CDR1 and CDR2 sequences are SGHAT and FQNNGV. Trimming took off 5 bases at V and 6 bases at J, with 14 bases between the two ends. This CDR3 region has 13 residues.

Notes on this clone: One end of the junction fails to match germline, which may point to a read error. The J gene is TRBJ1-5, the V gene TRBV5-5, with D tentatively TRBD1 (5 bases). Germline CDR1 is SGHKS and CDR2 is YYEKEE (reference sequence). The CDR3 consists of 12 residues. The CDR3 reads CACRAPDQPQHF. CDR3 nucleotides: TGTGCCTGCAGGGCTCCTGATCAGCCCCAGCATTTT.

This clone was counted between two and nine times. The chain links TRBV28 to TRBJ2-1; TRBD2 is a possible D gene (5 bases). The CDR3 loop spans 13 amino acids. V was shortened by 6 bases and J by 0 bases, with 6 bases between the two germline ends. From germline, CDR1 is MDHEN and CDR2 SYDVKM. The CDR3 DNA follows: TGTGCCAGCAGAGGGAGCTCCTACAATGAGCAGTTCTTC. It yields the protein CASRGSSYNEQFF. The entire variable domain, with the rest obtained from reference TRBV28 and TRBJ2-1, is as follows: DVKVTQSSRYLVKRTGEKVFLECVQDMDHENMFWYRQDPGLGLRLIYFSYDVKMKEKGDIPEGYSVSREKKERFSLILESASTNQTSMYLCASRGSSYNEQFFGPGTRLTVL.

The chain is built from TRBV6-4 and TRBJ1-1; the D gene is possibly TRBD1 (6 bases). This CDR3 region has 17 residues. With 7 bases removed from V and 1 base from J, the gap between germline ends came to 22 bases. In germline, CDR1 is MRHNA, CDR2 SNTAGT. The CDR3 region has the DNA TGTGCCAGCAACTTCAATATCCTACAAGGGGGGAACACTGAAGCTTTCTTT. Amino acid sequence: CASNFNILQGGNTEAFF.

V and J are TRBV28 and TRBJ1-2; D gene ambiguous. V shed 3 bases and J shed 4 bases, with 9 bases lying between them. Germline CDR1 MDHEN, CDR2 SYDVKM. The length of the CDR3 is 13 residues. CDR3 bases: TGTGCCAGCAGTTTCGGGGTTTCCTATGGCTACACCTTC. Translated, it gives CASSFGVSYGYTF.

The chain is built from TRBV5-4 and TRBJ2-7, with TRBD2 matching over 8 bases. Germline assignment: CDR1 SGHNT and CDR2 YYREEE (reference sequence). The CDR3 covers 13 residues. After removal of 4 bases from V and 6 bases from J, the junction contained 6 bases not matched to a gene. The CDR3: CASSPGGAVEQYF. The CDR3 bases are TGTGCCAGCAGCCCGGGGGGGGCTGTCGAGCAGTACTTC. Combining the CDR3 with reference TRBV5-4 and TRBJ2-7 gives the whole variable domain ETGVTQSPTHLIKTRGQQVTLRCSSQSGHNTVSWYQQALGQGPQFIFQYYREEENGRGNFPPRFSGLQFPNYSSELNVNALELDDSALYLCASSPGGAVEQYFGPGTRLTVT.

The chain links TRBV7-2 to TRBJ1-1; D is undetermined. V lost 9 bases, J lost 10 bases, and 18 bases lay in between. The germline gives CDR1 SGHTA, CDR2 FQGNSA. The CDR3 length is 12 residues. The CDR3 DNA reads TGTGCCAGGACCGACAAGTCTGGTGGAGCTTTCTTT. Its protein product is CARTDKSGGAFF.

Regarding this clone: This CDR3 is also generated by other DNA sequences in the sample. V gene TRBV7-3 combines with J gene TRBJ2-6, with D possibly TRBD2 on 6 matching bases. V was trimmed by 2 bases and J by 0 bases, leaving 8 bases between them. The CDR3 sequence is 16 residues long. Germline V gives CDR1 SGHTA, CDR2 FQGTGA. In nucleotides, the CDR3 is TGTGCCAGCAGCTTACTCGGGAGCTCTGGGGCCAACGTCCTGACTTTC. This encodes CASSLLGSSGANVLTF.

In DNA, the CDR3 is TGTGCCAGCAGTGAATATGGGCAGGGTCGGTTGGGCGAGCAGTACTTC. Its protein is CASSEYGQGRLGEQYF. J is TRBJ2-5 and V is TRBV25-1, with D possibly matching TRBD1 (5 bases). The last part of the DNA fits TRBJ2-7 better; the J call may be wrong. Germline lookup yields CDR1 MGHDK and CDR2 SYGVNS. The CDR3 is 16 residues long.